Following are 28 T cell receptor beta chains from one sample sequenced in a study of T cell repertoires in cytomegalovirus infection. Using its own MiXCR run on the reads, TCRdb lists one record per CDR3 protein. The repertoire holds roughly 130,000 distinct CDR3 sequences, with more than 7% as singletons. The sequenced sample consisted of PBMCs. Receptors originate from a human donor in good health (CMV status not recorded). Some clones in this sample may be carry-over from other donors' samples.

This clonotype was detected ten times or more. J is TRBJ1-5 and V is TRBV12-3 or TRBV12-4; D is unresolved. The length of the CDR3 is 16 residues. V gave up 2 bases and J gave up 0 bases, with 11 bases separating them. CDR3 nucleotide sequence: TGTGCCAGCAGTTTAATTTTGGGTATTAGCAATCAGCCCCAGCATTTT. Translated, it gives CASSLILGISNQPQHF.

J is TRBJ1-3 and V is TRBV25-1, with D tentatively TRBD1 (5 bases). The CDR3 loop spans 16 amino acids. CDR1 and CDR2 from the germline V gene are MGHDK and SYGVNS. Trimming removed 3 bases from V and 2 bases from J, with 14 bases in between. CDR3 region: CASSDYQGMAGNTIYF. The CDR3 DNA reads TGTGCCAGCAGTGATTACCAGGGAATGGCTGGAAACACCATATATTTT. The variable domain in full, with the rest retrieved from reference TRBV25-1 and TRBJ1-3, is EADIYQTPRYLVIGTGKKITLECSQTMGHDKMYWYQQDPGMELHLIHYSYGVNSTEKGDLSSESTVSRIRTEHFPLTLESARPSHTSQYLCASSDYQGMAGNTIYFGEGSWLTVV.

There are many counts of this clonotype. The genes are TRBV7-2 and TRBJ2-5, with D possibly being TRBD2 (5 bases). The CDR3 runs 12 residues. Trimming cost V 1 base and J 10 bases, with 10 bases left between them. The germline gives CDR1 SGHTA, CDR2 FQGNSA. CDR3 sequence reads: CASSLVPGVQYF. CDR3 nucleotides: TGTGCCAGCAGCTTAGTCCCCGGGGTCCAGTACTTC.

This chain uses TRBV2 with TRBJ2-4; weak D call: TRBD1 (6 bases). The CDR3 sequence is 19 residues long. V was trimmed by 1 base and J by 2 bases, leaving 21 bases between them. CDR1 SNHLY and CDR2 FYNNEI come from the germline V gene. Here the CDR3 reads CASSEVRSAPGQSKNIQYF. In DNA form, the CDR3 reads TGTGCCAGCAGTGAAGTAAGAAGTGCTCCAGGACAGTCCAAAAACATTCAGTACTTC.

The J gene is TRBJ1-2, the V gene TRBV27; no clear D. Germline lookup yields CDR1 MNHEY and CDR2 SMNVEV (reference sequence). CDR3 length: 14 residues. The V gene lost 5 bases and the J gene lost 5 bases, with 15 bases spanning the gap. The DNA of the CDR3 is TGTGCCAGCAGTCACGGTTCGAGGGTATATGGCTACACCTTC. This encodes CASSHGSRVYGYTF.

This clonotype was seen only a few times. The genes are TRBV28 and TRBJ2-3, with TRBD2 as a possible D gene (7 bases). Germline assignment: CDR1 MDHEN and CDR2 SYDVKM. V lost 2 bases and J 5 bases, leaving 14 bases between the germline ends. The CDR3 has 15 residues. The CDR3 region is CASSLRRGRGDTQYF. The CDR3 DNA reads as TGTGCCAGCAGTTTAAGGCGGGGGCGCGGAGATACGCAGTATTTT.

The chain carries TRBV28 and TRBJ2-3; TRBD1 agrees at 12 bases. V was pared by 6 bases and J by 5 bases, with 12 bases of the junction left unmatched. Germline CDR1 is MDHEN and CDR2 is SYDVKM. This CDR3 spans 17 amino acids. The CDR3 DNA reads as TGTGCCAGCAGCCCAGGCGGGACAGGGGGCTTTGGAGATACGCAGTATTTT. Translation gives CASSPGGTGGFGDTQYF.

This chain links TRBV20-1 with TRBJ1-6; D ambiguous. Germline V CDR1 and CDR2: DFQATT, SNEGSKA (reference sequence). CDR3 length equals 15 residues. Trimming cost V 0 bases and J 8 bases, with 14 bases left between them. Here the CDR3 DNA reads TGCAGTGCTAGAGAGCTTTTGGACGGGGATTCACCCCTCCACTTT. Protein: CSARELLDGDSPLHF.

This clonotype came up a few times. The rearrangement joins TRBV3-1 to TRBJ2-3; D is undetermined. Germline CDR1 LGHDT, CDR2 YNNKEL (reference sequence). This CDR3 is built from 14 residues. With 2 bases removed from V and 3 bases from J, the gap between germline ends came to 9 bases. CDR3 nucleotide sequence: TGTGCCAGCAGCCAACTAGATCGGACAGATACGCAGTATTTT. Translated, it gives CASSQLDRTDTQYF.

The sample holds many counts of this clonotype. The rearrangement joins TRBV25-1 to TRBJ1-4; the match to TRBD1 covers 8 bases. There are 16 residues in the CDR3. Trimming at V came to 2 bases and at J to 4 bases, leaving 6 bases not matched to a gene. CDR1 is MGHDK and CDR2 is SYGVNS in the germline V gene. The CDR3 reads CASSEARTGINEKLFF. The CDR3, as DNA: TGTGCCAGCAGTGAAGCGAGGACAGGGATTAATGAAAAACTGTTTTTT.

The sample holds many counts of this clonotype. This chain connects TRBV20-1 to TRBJ2-7; the D call may be TRBD1 or TRBD2 (5 bases each). This CDR3 region has 14 residues. Per the germline V gene, CDR1 is DFQATT and CDR2 is SNEGSKA (reference sequence). V was cut by 2 bases and J by 7 bases, with 18 bases left in between. The CDR3, as DNA: TGCAGTGCTAGAAACATGGGTGAGGGGAAAGAGCAGTACTTC. This translates into CSARNMGEGKEQYF.

This clonotype occurred a few times. V usage is TRBV20-1 and J usage is TRBJ1-1; D is uncertain. Germline V gene sequence: CDR1 DFQATT, CDR2 SNEGSKA (reference sequence). Trimming left V 1 base short and J 0 bases short, with 15 bases between. CDR3 length: 16 amino acids. The CDR3: CSARAPEKGLNTEAFF. As DNA, the CDR3 is TGCAGTGCTAGAGCCCCCGAAAAGGGCCTGAACACTGAAGCTTTCTTT.

This clonotype was observed a few times. The chain joins TRBV28 to TRBJ1-1, with D unclear. Trimming took off 6 bases at V and 13 bases at J, with 18 bases between the two ends. Germline CDR1 is MDHEN and CDR2 is SYDVKM. The CDR3 spans 12 residues. This CDR3 is CASSLILGSSFF. The CDR3 DNA follows: TGTGCCAGCAGCCTCATTCTGGGGAGTAGTTTCTTT.

The table lists this clonotype with many counts. The V gene is TRBV29-1, the J gene TRBJ1-2, with 7 bases lining up with TRBD1. The CDR3 is made up of 14 amino acids. V was clipped by 4 bases and J by 5 bases; unmatched bases: 10. From germline, CDR1 is SQVTM and CDR2 ANQGSEA. CDR3 sequence (DNA): TGCAGCGTTGGAGGGGACAGACTTGATTATGGCTACACCTTC. Protein sequence: CSVGGDRLDYGYTF. Filled out from reference TRBV29-1 and TRBJ1-2, the complete variable domain reads SAVISQKPSRDICQRGTSLTIQCQVDSQVTMMFWYRQQPGQSLTLIATANQGSEATYESGFVIDKFPISRPNLTFSTLTVSNMSPEDSSIYLCSVGGDRLDYGYTFGSGTRLTVV.

This clonotype was seen many times. This chain connects TRBV19 to TRBJ2-2; either TRBD1 or TRBD2 may fit D (5 bases each). Germline assignment: CDR1 LNHDA and CDR2 SQIVND (reference sequence). This CDR3 is built from 17 residues. Trimming stripped 7 bases from V and 3 bases from J, with 21 bases between. CDR3 sequence: CASNRDPSTLYTGELFF. The DNA of the CDR3 is TGTGCCAGTAACCGGGACCCCTCAACTTTATACACCGGGGAGCTGTTTTTT.

At least ten counts were recorded for this clonotype. The J gene is TRBJ2-5, the V gene TRBV5-6, with 7 bases matching TRBD2. This CDR3 has 18 residues. The germline V gene has CDR1 SGHDT and CDR2 YYEEEE. Losses at the gene ends were 4 bases for V and 3 bases for J; bases not matched to a gene: 18. Here the CDR3 reads CASSPYRLGGGPKETQYF. Here the CDR3 DNA reads TGTGCCAGCAGCCCATACCGTTTAGGCGGGGGACCTAAAGAGACCCAGTACTTC.

The chain links TRBV29-1 to TRBJ2-7, with 8 bases matching TRBD1. This CDR3 is 14 amino acids long. The V segment lost 0 bases and the J segment 4 bases; nucleotides outside the gene matches: 5. Germline CDR1 SQVTM, CDR2 ANQGSEA. The CDR3 coding sequence is TGCAGCGTTGAAGACCAGGGGGCAGATTACGAGCAGTACTTC. Its translation is CSVEDQGADYEQYF.

Points on this clonotype: A read error is possible here, since a much larger clone lies one base away. V is TRBV20-1 and J is TRBJ2-7; 10 nucleotides match TRBD2. After removal of 1 base from V and 2 bases from J, the junction contained 5 bases not matched to a gene. The CDR3 has 15 amino acids. From germline, CDR1 is DFQATT and CDR2 SNEGSKA (reference sequence). This CDR3 reads CSARVPSGRAYEQYF. In DNA form, the CDR3 reads TGCAGTGCTAGAGTGCCTAGCGGGAGAGCCTACGAGCAGTACTTC.

This clonotype has only one observation. The CDR3 nucleotides read TGTGCCAGCAGCACGGGGACAGGGGATATCACTGAAGCTTTCTTT. Translation gives CASSTGTGDITEAFF. The V and J genes are TRBV7-9 and TRBJ1-1; TRBD1 matches at 10 bases. The CDR3 consists of 15 residues. Trimming removed 5 bases from V and 4 bases from J; junction bases left unmatched: 7. Germline V gene lookup returns CDR1 SEHNR and CDR2 FQNEAQ (reference sequence).

The sample holds many counts of this clonotype. The chain employs TRBV28 and TRBJ1-5; D gene ambiguous. The CDR3 is made up of 12 amino acids. In germline, CDR1 is MDHEN, CDR2 SYDVKM. Trimming pared 10 bases from V and 0 bases from J, leaving 7 bases between. This chain's CDR3 is CATTVSNQPQHF. In DNA, the CDR3 is TGTGCCACCACGGTTAGCAATCAGCCCCAGCATTTT.

This clonotype has a single count. A much larger clone sits a single nucleotide away, making a read error possible. The rearrangement joins TRBV12-3 or TRBV12-4 to TRBJ1-1, with D possibly TRBD1 on 6 matching bases. The CDR3 extends over 12 amino acids. Trimming removed 9 bases from V and 3 bases from J, with 11 bases in between. CDR3 in amino acids: CASTRGDTEAFF. CDR3 nucleotides: TGTGCCAGTACTAGGGGGGACACTGAAGCTTTCTTT.

This clonotype was found many times. The gene calls are TRBV11-2 and TRBJ2-3; 15 bases align to TRBD2. J was trimmed by 6 bases and V by 3 bases; bases with no gene match: 13. Germline values: CDR1 SGHAT, CDR2 FQNNGV. The CDR3 sequence is 19 residues long. The chain's CDR3 is CASSFSPPGLAGGGDTQYF. DNA for the CDR3: TGTGCCAGCAGCTTTAGCCCTCCGGGACTAGCGGGGGGAGGGGATACGCAGTATTTT.

This clonotype was detected ten times or more. This sequence joins TRBV7-8 and TRBJ2-5; 7 bases map to TRBD2. This CDR3 is built from 16 residues. Per germline, CDR1 SGHVS and CDR2 FQNEAQ. V gave up 4 bases and J gave up 0 bases; unmatched junction bases: 8. This CDR3 reads CASSSAAGVHQETQYF. In nucleotides, the CDR3 is TGTGCCAGCAGCTCGGCGGCGGGGGTTCACCAAGAGACCCAGTACTTC. Based on the CDR3 plus reference TRBV7-8 and TRBJ2-5, the full variable domain is GAGVSQSPRYKVAKRGQDVALRCDPISGHVSLFWYQQALGQGPEFLTYFQNEAQLDKSGLPSDRFFAERPEGSVSTLKIQRTQQEDSAVYLCASSSAAGVHQETQYFGPGTRLLVL.

This clonotype was counted only a few times. The chain recombines TRBV29-1 with TRBJ2-7; 7 bases match TRBD1. CDR1 is SQVTM and CDR2 is ANQGSEA in the germline V gene. The CDR3 spans 13 residues. V was clipped by 1 base and J by 3 bases; unmatched bases: 3. The CDR3 sequence: CSVEVDRNYEQYF. DNA for the CDR3: TGCAGCGTTGAAGTGGACAGGAACTACGAGCAGTACTTC.

This clonotype was recorded at least ten times. V usage is TRBV19 and J usage is TRBJ2-5; maybe TRBD2 (5 bases). This CDR3 spans 14 amino acids. CDR1 is LNHDA and CDR2 is SQIVND in the germline V gene (reference sequence). V was shortened by 3 bases and J by 5 bases, with 13 bases between the two germline ends. CDR3 loop: CASSMRLTAETQYF. The CDR3 DNA follows: TGTGCCAGTAGTATGAGACTAACAGCGGAGACCCAGTACTTC.

This chain joins TRBV20-1 and TRBJ1-1, with D tentatively TRBD1 (5 bases). Per the germline V gene, CDR1 is DFQATT and CDR2 is SNEGSKA (reference sequence). CDR3 length: 12 amino acids. Between the trimmed V and J ends, which lost 4 bases and 2 bases, there was a span of 8 bases. The CDR3 here is CSAKTANTEAFF. The CDR3 nucleotides are TGCAGTGCTAAGACAGCAAACACTGAAGCTTTCTTT.

This clonotype was recorded at least ten times. The rearrangement uses TRBV7-8 and TRBJ2-2; 15 bases align to TRBD2. Germline loops: CDR1 SGHVS, CDR2 FQNEAQ. V shed 5 bases, J shed 4 bases, and the junction held 8 bases outside the gene matches. The length of the CDR3 is 18 residues. The CDR3 reads CASSPRTSGGAGTGELFF. The DNA for the CDR3 is TGTGCCAGCAGCCCGCGGACTAGCGGGGGGGCCGGCACCGGGGAGCTGTTTTTT.

This clonotype appeared many times. The chain uses TRBV7-9 and TRBJ2-7; no clear D. This CDR3 is 11 amino acids long. The germline V gene has CDR1 SEHNR and CDR2 FQNEAQ (reference sequence). V lost 5 bases to trimming and J lost 3 bases, with 5 bases between them. CDR3 nucleotide sequence: TGTGCCAGCAGCCCGGACTACGAGCAGTACTTC. This codes for CASSPDYEQYF.